These 3 T cell receptor beta chains came from one sample sequenced in a study of T cells in Graves' hyperthyroidism and ophthalmopathy. RNA transcripts gave rise to amplified TCR beta CDR3 regions. HTBI primers were used for first-round RT-PCR of the TCR CDR3. Each CDR3 protein gets one entry after TCRdb re-called the multiplex PCR reads with MiXCR. The repertoire includes some 360,000 distinct CDR3 sequences, roughly 13% of them detected once, and approximately 9.9% sits in the top ten. The sample taken for sequencing was blood. All receptors derive from a woman aged 55 to 70 with Graves' hyperthyroidism.

Worth noting for this clonotype: A much larger clone differs from this one at a single base, so this may be a read error. The rearrangement links TRBV28 to TRBJ1-1; D uncertain. The CDR3 is 16 amino acids. Germline-derived CDR1 and CDR2 are MDHEN and SYDVKM. The chain's CDR3 is CASSPRLGKGTTEALF. CDR3 sequence (DNA): TGTGCCAGCAGTCCTAGGCTGGGCAAGGGAACTACTGAAGCTCTCTTT. Supplemented by reference TRBV28 and TRBJ1-1, the full variable domain reads DVKVTQSSRYLVKRTGEKVFLECVQDMDHENMFWYRQDPGLGLRLIYFSYDVKMKEKGDIPEGYSVSREKKERFSLILESASTNQTSMYLCASSPRLGKGTTEALFGQGTRLTVV.

Many counts were recorded for this clonotype. The V gene is TRBV24-1, the J gene TRBJ1-1; 7 bases are shared with TRBD1. The CDR3 sequence is 14 residues long. V lost 7 bases, J lost 5 bases, and 9 bases stayed unmatched. Germline V CDR1 and CDR2: KGHDR, SFDVKD. In DNA form, the CDR3 reads TGTGCCACCAGGGGGGACCAGGGGGGAACTGAAGCTTTCTTT. Amino acids: CATRGDQGGTEAFF.

This clonotype was seen repeatedly, ten times or more. The genes are TRBV20-1 and TRBJ2-7, with TRBD2 matching 7 bases. This CDR3 is 16 amino acids long. Germline V gene sequence: CDR1 DFQATT, CDR2 SNEGSKA (reference sequence). The V segment lost 3 bases and the J segment 0 bases; nucleotides outside the gene matches: 11. In nucleotides, the CDR3 is TGCAGTGCTAGCGGGAGGCAGCGGGGCAGCTCCTACGAGCAGTACTTC. Its translation is CSASGRQRGSSYEQYF.